The T cell receptor (beta chain) under discussion was sequenced for a study of shared clonotypes between healthy human individuals. Looking at the study overall: There were three CD4 naive, three CD4 memory, two CD8 naive and one CD8 memory plates per donor.

Between the trimmed V and J ends, which lost 1 base and 2 bases, there was a span of 9 bases. The CDR3 sequence is 14 residues long. Germline values: CDR1 MNHEY, CDR2 SVGAGI. Points from the study as a whole: Clonotype sharing among donors, it was expected, would be affected by sequencing depth. Researchers found naive subsets generally carried larger estimated richness than memory subsets. Naive CD4 clonotypes overlapped across a few donors at 4.5% to 5.5%.

Notes on this clone: Its target is unknown.

TCRdb's copy holds only in-frame clones and misses some; the assay was immunoSEQ multiplex PCR. Here the sample spans some 2,400,000 clones, roughly 95% being singletons. The chain employs TRBV6-5 and TRBJ2-7; D is uncertain. The material sequenced was naive CD4+ T cells sorted from blood. Subset defined: CD45RA+ positively selected. This sequence originates from a man younger than 35 in good health. CDR3 sequence: CASSYLRSPYEQYF. CDR3 DNA: TGTGCCAGCAGTTACTTGAGGTCGCCCTACGAGCAGTACTTC.